This TCR beta chain was identified in a study of control samples from healthy donors and cancer patients. The CDR3 is 15 amino acids. CDR1 is MNHNS and CDR2 is SASEGT in the germline V gene. V lost 2 bases to trimming and J lost 11 bases; unmatched junction nucleotides: 11. Sequencing used immunoSEQ multiplex PCR; TCRdb keeps in-frame clones, though not all of them. The data show some 150,000 clones, with just under 95% seen just once and 14% held by the top ten. The chain recombines TRBV6-1 with TRBJ2-3, with 9 positions matching TRBD1. Specimen: PBMCs. This TCR was sampled from a man aged 60 to 69 with colorectal cancer. CDR3: CASSERGQGLTMQYF. DNA for the CDR3: TGTGCCAGCAGTGAAAGAGGACAGGGGCTAACTATGCAGTATTTT.